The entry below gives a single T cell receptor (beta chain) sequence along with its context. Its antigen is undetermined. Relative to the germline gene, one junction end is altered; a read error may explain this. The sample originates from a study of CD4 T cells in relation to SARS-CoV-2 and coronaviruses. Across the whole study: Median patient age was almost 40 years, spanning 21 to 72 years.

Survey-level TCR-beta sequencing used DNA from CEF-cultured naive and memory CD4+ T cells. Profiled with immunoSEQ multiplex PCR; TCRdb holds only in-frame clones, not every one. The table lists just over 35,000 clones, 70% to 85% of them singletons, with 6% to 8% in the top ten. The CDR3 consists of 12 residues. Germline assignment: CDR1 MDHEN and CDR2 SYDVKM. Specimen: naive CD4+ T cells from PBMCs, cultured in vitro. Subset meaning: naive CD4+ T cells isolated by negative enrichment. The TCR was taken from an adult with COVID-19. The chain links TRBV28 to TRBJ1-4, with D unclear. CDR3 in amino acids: CATSPPGEKLFF. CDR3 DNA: TGTGCCACCAGTCCTCCTGGGGAAAAACTGTTTTTT.